What follows is one T cell receptor beta chain and its context. What it binds is not known. Other nucleotide sequences from this sample produce the same CDR3. Germline lookup yields CDR1 MNHEY and CDR2 SMNVEV (reference sequence). The germline V and J ends were trimmed by 2 bases and 4 bases, with 12 bases remaining between them. This CDR3 spans 15 amino acids. Under the authors' procedure: Quality scores were absent from the junction-only immunoSEQ sequences, so filtering differed. Assay used: immunoSEQ multiplex PCR; TCRdb lists only in-frame clones, some missing. The V and J calls and clone size are taken from that table; D and trimming were inferred from the DNA. The sample has some 2,100,000 clones, under 95% seen once. The data were taken from a study of shared clonotypes between healthy human individuals. Study outcomes and limitations: Naive CD4 clonotypes overlapped across several donors at approximately 5.3%. Naive subsets tended to show greater estimated richness than memory subsets.

CD45RO-negative cells were positively selected for CCR7, leaving out terminally differentiated effector memory CD45RA+ cells. The V gene is TRBV27, the J gene TRBJ1-5; D uncertain. Sequenced input: naive CD8+ T cells from PBMCs. The source of this sequence is a man between 18 and 35 years old in good health. Some clones in this sample may be carry-over from other donors' samples. DNA for the CDR3: TGTGCCAGCAGTTTAAGGGTGGCAGCAAATCAGCCCCAGCATTTT. Residues: CASSLRVAANQPQHF.